Listed below are T cell receptor beta chains from one sample, sequenced in a study of neoadjuvant anti-PD-1 for oral cavity cancer. Some clones are missing from TCRdb's copy, which holds only in-frame ones; the method was immunoSEQ multiplex PCR. The table has tens of thousands of clones, about 76% seen once; the top ten hold 4.8%. The sample in question was PBMCs, obtained after nivolumab (anti-PD-1) treatment. Receptors were obtained from a person aged 35-80 years with oral cavity squamous cell carcinoma. CDR3s include the opening cysteine and the closing phenylalanine or tryptophan. The order of the fields is clone size, J gene, D gene, V gene, CDR3 protein, CDR3 DNA. A D gene is named only where the DNA matches it firmly. Not every row has a clone size; where given, it reads once, few, many or a size class.

abundance: .; j_gene: TRBJ1-5; d_gene: TRBD1; v_gene: TRBV28; CDR3aa: CASSPTGDSNQPQHF; CDR3nt: TGTGCCAGCAGCCCGACAGGGGATAGCAATCAGCCCCAGCATTTT
abundance: few; j_gene: TRBJ1-5; d_gene: .; v_gene: TRBV19; CDR3aa: CASSIPQWAQNQPQHF; CDR3nt: TGTGCCAGTAGTATACCCCAATGGGCCCAGAATCAGCCCCAGCATTTT
abundance: .; j_gene: TRBJ2-1; d_gene: TRBD2; v_gene: TRBV6-4; CDR3aa: CASSALPFTSGSSGNEQFF; CDR3nt: TGTGCCAGCAGTGCCCTGCCCTTTACTAGCGGGAGTTCAGGAAATGAGCAGTTCTTC
abundance: .; j_gene: TRBJ1-2; d_gene: .; v_gene: TRBV9; CDR3aa: CASSGSIMGYTF; CDR3nt: TGTGCCAGTTCAGGGTCAATCATGGGCTACACCTTC
abundance: .; j_gene: TRBJ1-6; d_gene: TRBD1; v_gene: TRBV27; CDR3aa: CASTLDRGQPLHF; CDR3nt: TGTGCCAGCACCCTGGACAGGGGACAACCCCTCCACTTT
abundance: .; j_gene: TRBJ1-6; d_gene: .; v_gene: TRBV7-5; CDR3aa: CASSWGTDNSPLHF; CDR3nt: TGTGCCAGCAGTTGGGGGACCGATAATTCACCCCTCCACTTT
abundance: once; j_gene: TRBJ2-2; d_gene: TRBD2; v_gene: TRBV6-1; CDR3aa: CASSEGRLRRGAGVSTGELFF; CDR3nt: TGTGCCAGCAGTGAAGGCAGATTGCGTCGGGGCGCGGGAGTGAGCACCGGGGAGCTGTTTTTT
abundance: .; j_gene: TRBJ2-2; d_gene: TRBD1; v_gene: TRBV28; CDR3aa: CASRVRDSNTGELFF; CDR3nt: TGTGCCAGCAGAGTCCGGGACAGTAACACCGGGGAGCTGTTTTTT
abundance: .; j_gene: TRBJ1-2; d_gene: .; v_gene: TRBV5-6; CDR3aa: CASSSLFGQTNYGYTF; CDR3nt: TGTGCCAGCAGCTCCCTCTTCGGACAGACAAACTATGGCTACACCTTC
abundance: .; j_gene: TRBJ1-1; d_gene: TRBD1; v_gene: TRBV6-1; CDR3aa: CASRTLRGRTEAFF; CDR3nt: TGTGCCAGCAGGACCCTGAGGGGGCGAACTGAAGCTTTCTTT
abundance: .; j_gene: TRBJ1-4; d_gene: TRBD1; v_gene: TRBV6-1; CDR3aa: CASRDRGWGEKLFF; CDR3nt: TGTGCCAGCAGAGACAGGGGTTGGGGAGAAAAACTGTTTTTT
abundance: .; j_gene: TRBJ1-1; d_gene: .; v_gene: TRBV6-1; CDR3aa: CASSPPWNTEAFF; CDR3nt: TGTGCCAGCAGCCCCCCCTGGAACACTGAAGCTTTCTTT
abundance: .; j_gene: TRBJ1-1; d_gene: .; v_gene: TRBV5-1; CDR3aa: CASSEGRMNTEAFF; CDR3nt: TGCGCCAGCAGCGAGGGACGGATGAACACTGAAGCTTTCTTT
abundance: .; j_gene: TRBJ1-1; d_gene: .; v_gene: TRBV29-1; CDR3aa: CSVESTGWSLDNTEAFF; CDR3nt: TGCAGCGTCGAGAGTACGGGGTGGTCCCTAGATAACACTGAAGCTTTCTTT
abundance: .; j_gene: TRBJ2-7; d_gene: TRBD1; v_gene: TRBV7-2; CDR3aa: CASSLAPQGAYEQYF; CDR3nt: TGTGCCAGCAGCTTGGCACCACAGGGGGCGTACGAGCAGTACTTC
abundance: .; j_gene: TRBJ2-1; d_gene: .; v_gene: TRBV6-4; CDR3aa: CASSAGEEGEQFF; CDR3nt: TGTGCCAGCAGTGCCGGGGAGGAGGGTGAGCAGTTCTTC
abundance: .; j_gene: TRBJ2-3; d_gene: .; v_gene: TRBV9; CDR3aa: CASSPRGRTISSDTQYF; CDR3nt: TGTGCCAGCAGCCCTCGGGGGAGGACAATCTCCTCAGATACGCAGTATTTT